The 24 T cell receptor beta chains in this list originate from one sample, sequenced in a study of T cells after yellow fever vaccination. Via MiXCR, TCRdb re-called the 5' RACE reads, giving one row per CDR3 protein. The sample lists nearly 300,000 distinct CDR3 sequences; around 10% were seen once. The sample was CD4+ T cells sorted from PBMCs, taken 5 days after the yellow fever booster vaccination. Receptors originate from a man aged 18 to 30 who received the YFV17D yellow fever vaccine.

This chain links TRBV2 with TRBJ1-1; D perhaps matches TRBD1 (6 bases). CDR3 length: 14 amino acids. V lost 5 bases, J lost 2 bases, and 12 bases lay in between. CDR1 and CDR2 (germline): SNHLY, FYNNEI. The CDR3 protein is CASSWLQGNTEAFF. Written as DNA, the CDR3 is TGTGCCAGCAGTTGGCTACAGGGAAACACTGAAGCTTTCTTT. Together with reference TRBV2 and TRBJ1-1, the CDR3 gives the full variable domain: EPEVTQTPSHQVTQMGQEVILRCVPISNHLYFYWYRQILGQKVEFLVSFYNNEISEKSEIFDDQFSVERPDGSNFTLKIRSTKLEDSAMYFCASSWLQGNTEAFFGQGTRLTVV.

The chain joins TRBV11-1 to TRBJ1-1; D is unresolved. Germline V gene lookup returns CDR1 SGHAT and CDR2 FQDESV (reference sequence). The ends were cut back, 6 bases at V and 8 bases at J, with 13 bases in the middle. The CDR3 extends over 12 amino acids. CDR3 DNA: TGTGCCAGCAGGATGGAACCCTTAGAAGCTTTCTTT. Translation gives CASRMEPLEAFF.

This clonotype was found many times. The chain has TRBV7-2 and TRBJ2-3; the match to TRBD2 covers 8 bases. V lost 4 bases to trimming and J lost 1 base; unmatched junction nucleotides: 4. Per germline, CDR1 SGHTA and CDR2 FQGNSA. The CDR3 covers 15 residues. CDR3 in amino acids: CASSSGTRGTDTQYF. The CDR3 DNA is TGTGCCAGCAGCTCCGGGACTAGGGGCACAGATACGCAGTATTTT.

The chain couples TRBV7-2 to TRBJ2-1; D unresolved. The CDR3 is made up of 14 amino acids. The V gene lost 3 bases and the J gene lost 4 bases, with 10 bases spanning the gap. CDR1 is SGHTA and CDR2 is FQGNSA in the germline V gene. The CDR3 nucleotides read TGTGCCAGCAGCTTCGGGTTATGGTACAATGAGCAGTTCTTC. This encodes CASSFGLWYNEQFF.

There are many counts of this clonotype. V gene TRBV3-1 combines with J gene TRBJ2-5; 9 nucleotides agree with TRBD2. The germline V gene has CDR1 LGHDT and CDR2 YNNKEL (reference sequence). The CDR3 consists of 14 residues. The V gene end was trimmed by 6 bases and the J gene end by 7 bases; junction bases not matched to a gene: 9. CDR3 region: CASSPRGGGATQYF. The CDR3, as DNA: TGTGCCAGCAGTCCTCGCGGCGGGGGGGCGACCCAGTACTTC.

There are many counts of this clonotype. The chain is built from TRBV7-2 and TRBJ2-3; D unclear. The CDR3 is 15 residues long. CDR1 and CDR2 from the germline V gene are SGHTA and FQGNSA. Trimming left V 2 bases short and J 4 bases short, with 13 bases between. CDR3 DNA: TGTGCCAGCAGCTTAATGGTAATTTATGCAGATACGCAGTATTTT. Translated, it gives CASSLMVIYADTQYF. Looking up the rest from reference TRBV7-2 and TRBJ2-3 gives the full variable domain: GAGVSQSPSNKVTEKGKDVELRCDPISGHTALYWYRQSLGQGLEFLIYFQGNSAPDKSGLPSDRFSAERTGGSVSTLTIQRTQQEDSAVYLCASSLMVIYADTQYFGPGTRLTVL.

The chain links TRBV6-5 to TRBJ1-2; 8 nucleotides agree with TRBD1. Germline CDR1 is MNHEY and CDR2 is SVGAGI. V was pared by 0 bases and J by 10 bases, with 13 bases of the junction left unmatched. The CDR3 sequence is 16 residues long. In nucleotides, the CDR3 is TGTGCCAGCAGTTACTCTCCGGGACAGGCCGCATTAGTCTACACCTTC. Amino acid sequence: CASSYSPGQAALVYTF.

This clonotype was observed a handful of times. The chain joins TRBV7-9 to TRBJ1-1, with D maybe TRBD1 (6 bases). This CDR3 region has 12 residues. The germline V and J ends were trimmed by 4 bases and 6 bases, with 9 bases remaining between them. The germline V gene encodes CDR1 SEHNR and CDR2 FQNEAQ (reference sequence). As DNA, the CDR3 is TGTGCCAGCAGCTCGGGGGGGCCTGAAGCTTTCTTT. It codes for CASSSGGPEAFF.

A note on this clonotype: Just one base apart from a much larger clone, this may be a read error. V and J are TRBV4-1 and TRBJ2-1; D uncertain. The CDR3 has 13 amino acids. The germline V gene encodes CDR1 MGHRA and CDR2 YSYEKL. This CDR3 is CASSQEQTYERFF. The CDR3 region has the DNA TGCGCCAGCAGCCAAGAACAGACCTATGAGCGGTTCTTC.

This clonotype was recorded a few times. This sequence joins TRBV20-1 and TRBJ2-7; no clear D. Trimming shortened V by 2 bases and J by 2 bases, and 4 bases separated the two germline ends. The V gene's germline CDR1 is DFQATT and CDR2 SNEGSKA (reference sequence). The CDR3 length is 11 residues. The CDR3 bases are TGCAGTGCTAGACCAGCCTACGAGCAGTACTTC. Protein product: CSARPAYEQYF.

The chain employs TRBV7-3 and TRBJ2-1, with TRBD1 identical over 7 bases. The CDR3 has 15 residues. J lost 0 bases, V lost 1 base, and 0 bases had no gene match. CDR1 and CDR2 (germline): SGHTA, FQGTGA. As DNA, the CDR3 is TGTGCCAGCAGCTTAAACAGGGGCTCCTACAATGAGCAGTTCTTC. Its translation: CASSLNRGSYNEQFF.

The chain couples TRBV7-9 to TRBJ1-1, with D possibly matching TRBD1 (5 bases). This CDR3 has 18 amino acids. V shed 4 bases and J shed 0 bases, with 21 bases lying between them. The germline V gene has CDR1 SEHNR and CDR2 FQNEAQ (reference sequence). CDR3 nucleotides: TGTGCCAGCAGCTCTTATCCCTGGGACGGACGAATGAACACTGAAGCTTTCTTT. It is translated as CASSSYPWDGRMNTEAFF.

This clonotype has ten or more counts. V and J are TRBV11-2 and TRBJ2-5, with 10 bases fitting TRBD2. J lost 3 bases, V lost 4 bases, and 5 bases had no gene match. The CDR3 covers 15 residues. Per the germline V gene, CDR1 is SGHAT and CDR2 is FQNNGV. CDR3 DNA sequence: TGTGCCAGCAGCTCCACTCTAGCGGGGGAAGAGACCCAGTACTTC. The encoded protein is CASSSTLAGEETQYF.

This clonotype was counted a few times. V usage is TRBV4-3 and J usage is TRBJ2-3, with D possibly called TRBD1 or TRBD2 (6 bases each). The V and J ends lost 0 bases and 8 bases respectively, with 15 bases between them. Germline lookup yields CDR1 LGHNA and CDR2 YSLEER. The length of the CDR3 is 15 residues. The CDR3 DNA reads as TGCGCCAGCAGCCAAGAAACGGGGGCCCCTGGTACGCAGTATTTT. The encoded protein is CASSQETGAPGTQYF.

The CDR3 loop is CASGMGGLSTGELFF. For the CDR3, the DNA is TGTGCCAGCGGGATGGGGGGGCTTAGCACCGGGGAGCTGTTTTTT. The J gene is TRBJ2-2, the V gene TRBV7-2; D may be TRBD2 (7 bases). Germline CDR1 and CDR2: SGHTA and FQGNSA. The CDR3 has 15 residues. V lost 8 bases and J 4 bases, leaving 17 bases between the germline ends. Based on the CDR3 plus reference TRBV7-2 and TRBJ2-2, the full variable domain is GAGVSQSPSNKVTEKGKDVELRCDPISGHTALYWYRQSLGQGLEFLIYFQGNSAPDKSGLPSDRFSAERTGGSVSTLTIQRTQQEDSAVYLCASGMGGLSTGELFFGEGSRLTVL.

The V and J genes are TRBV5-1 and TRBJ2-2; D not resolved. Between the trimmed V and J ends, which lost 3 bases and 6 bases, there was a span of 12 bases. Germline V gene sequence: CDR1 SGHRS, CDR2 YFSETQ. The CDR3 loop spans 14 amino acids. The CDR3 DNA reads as TGCGCCAGCAGCTACGCACAGTGGCCCGGGGAGCTGTTTTTT. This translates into CASSYAQWPGELFF. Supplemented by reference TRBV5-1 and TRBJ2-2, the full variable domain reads KAGVTQTPRYLIKTRGQQVTLSCSPISGHRSVSWYQQTPGQGLQFLFEYFSETQRNKGNFPGRFSGRQFSNSRSEMNVSTLELGDSALYLCASSYAQWPGELFFGEGSRLTVL.

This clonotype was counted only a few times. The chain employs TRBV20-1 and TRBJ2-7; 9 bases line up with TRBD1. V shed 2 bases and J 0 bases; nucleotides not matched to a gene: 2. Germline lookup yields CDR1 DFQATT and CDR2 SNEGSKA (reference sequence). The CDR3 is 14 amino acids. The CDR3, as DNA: TGCAGTGCTAGACACAGGGGGCACTCCTACGAGCAGTACTTC. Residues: CSARHRGHSYEQYF.

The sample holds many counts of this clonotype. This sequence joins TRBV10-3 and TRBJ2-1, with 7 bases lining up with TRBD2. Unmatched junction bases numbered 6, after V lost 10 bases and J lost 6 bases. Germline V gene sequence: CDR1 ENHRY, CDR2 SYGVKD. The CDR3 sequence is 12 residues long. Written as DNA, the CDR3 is TGTGCCACCGAGGGGACTACCAATGAGCAGTTCTTC. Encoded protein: CATEGTTNEQFF.

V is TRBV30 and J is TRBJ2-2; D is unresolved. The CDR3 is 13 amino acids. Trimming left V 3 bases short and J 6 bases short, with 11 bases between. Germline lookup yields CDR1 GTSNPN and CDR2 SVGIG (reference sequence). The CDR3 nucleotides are TGTGCCTGGAGGAAGGTCGAAGCCGGGGAGCTGTTTTTT. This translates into CAWRKVEAGELFF.

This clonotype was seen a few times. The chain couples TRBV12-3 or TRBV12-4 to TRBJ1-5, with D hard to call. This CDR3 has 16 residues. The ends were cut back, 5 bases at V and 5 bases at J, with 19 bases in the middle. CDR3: CASSRRRQAADQPQHF. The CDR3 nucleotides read TGTGCCAGCAGTCGACGGCGGCAGGCAGCGGATCAGCCCCAGCATTTT.

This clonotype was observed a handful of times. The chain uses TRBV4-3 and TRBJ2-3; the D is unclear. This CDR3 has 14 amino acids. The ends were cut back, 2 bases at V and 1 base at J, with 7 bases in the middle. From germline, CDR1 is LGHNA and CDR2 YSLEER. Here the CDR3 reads CASSQFIRTDTQYF. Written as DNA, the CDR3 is TGCGCCAGCAGCCAATTCATTCGCACAGATACGCAGTATTTT.

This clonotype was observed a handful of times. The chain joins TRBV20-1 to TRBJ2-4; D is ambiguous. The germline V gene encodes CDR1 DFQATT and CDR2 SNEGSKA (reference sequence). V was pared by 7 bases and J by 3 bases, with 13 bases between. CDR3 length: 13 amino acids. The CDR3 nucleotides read TGCAGTGGGATAGAAACTATCAAAAACATTCAGTACTTC. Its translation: CSGIETIKNIQYF.

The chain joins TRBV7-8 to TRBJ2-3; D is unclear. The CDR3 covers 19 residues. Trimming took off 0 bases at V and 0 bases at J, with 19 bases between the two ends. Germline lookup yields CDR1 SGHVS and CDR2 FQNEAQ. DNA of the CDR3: TGTGCCAGCAGCTTAGCGCTCGGAGTGGGTGGTGGGAGCACAGATACGCAGTATTTT. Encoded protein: CASSLALGVGGGSTDTQYF.

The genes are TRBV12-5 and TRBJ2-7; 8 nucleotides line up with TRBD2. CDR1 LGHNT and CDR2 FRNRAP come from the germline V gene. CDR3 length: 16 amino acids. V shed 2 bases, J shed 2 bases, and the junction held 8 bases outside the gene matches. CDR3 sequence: CASGLRRAGGPYEQYF. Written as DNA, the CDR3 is TGTGCTAGTGGTTTGCGTCGCGCGGGGGGACCCTACGAGCAGTACTTC.